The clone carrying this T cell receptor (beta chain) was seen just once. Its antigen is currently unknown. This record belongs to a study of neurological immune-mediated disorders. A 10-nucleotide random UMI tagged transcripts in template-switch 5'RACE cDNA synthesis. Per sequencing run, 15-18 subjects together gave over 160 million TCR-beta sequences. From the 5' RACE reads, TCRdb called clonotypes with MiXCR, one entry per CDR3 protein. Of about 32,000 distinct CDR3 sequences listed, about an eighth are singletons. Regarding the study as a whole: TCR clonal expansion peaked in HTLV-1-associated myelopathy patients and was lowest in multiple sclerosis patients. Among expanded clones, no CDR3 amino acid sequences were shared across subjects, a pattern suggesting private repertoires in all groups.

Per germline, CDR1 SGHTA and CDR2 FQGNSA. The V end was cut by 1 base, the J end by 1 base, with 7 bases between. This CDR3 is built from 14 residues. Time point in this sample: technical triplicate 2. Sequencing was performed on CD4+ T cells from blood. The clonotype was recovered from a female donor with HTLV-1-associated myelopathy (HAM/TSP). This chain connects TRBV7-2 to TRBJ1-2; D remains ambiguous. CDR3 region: CASSLDSLNYGYTF. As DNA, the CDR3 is TGTGCCAGCAGCTTAGACAGTCTTAACTATGGCTACACCTTC. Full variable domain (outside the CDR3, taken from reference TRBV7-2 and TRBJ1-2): GAGVSQSPSNKVTEKGKDVELRCDPISGHTALYWYRQSLGQGLEFLIYFQGNSAPDKSGLPSDRFSAERTGGSVSTLTIQRTQQEDSAVYLCASSLDSLNYGYTFGSGTRLTVV.